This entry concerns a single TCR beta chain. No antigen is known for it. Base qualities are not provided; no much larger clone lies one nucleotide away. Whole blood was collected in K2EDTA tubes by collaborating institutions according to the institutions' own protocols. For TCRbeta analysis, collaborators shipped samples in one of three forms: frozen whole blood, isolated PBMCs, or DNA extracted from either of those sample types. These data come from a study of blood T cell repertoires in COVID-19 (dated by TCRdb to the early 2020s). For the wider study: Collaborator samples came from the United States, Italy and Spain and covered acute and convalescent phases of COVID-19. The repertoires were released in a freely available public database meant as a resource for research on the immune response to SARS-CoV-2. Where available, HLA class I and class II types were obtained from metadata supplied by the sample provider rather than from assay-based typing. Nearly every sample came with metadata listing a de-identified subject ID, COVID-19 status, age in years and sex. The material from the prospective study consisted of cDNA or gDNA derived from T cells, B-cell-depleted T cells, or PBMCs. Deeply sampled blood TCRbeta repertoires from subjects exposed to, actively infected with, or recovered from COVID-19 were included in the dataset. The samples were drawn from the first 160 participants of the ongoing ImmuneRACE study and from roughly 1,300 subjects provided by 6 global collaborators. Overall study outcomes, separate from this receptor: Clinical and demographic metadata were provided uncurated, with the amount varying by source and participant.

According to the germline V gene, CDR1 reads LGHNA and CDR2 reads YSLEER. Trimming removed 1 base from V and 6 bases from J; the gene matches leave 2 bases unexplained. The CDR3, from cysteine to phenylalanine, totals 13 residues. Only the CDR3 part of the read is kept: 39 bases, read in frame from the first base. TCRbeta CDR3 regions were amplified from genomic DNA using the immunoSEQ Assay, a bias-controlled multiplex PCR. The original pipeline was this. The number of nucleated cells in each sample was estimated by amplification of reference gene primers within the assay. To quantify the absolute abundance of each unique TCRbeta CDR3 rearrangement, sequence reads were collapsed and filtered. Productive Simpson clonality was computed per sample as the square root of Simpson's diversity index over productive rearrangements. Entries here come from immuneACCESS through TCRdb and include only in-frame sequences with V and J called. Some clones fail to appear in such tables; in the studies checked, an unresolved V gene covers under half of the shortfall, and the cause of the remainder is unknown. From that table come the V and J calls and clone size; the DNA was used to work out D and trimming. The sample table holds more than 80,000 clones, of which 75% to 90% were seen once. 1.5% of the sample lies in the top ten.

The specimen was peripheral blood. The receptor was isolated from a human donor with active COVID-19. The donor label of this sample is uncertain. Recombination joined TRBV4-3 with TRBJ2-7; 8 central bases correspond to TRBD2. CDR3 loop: CASSQGAGGEQYF. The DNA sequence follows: TGCGCCAGCAGCCAAGGGGCGGGGGGCGAGCAGTACTTC.